This entry lists 17 T cell receptor beta chains sequenced from one sample in a study of spatial heterogeneity in lung cancer. As for time point: sample taken at primary tumor resection. The input material, whole RNA from tumor, nontumor lung or frozen PBMC, was sequenced unsorted. TCRdb passed the 5' RACE reads through MiXCR, listing each CDR3 protein once. The repertoire includes 5,500 to 7,500 distinct CDR3 sequences, nearly 4% of them detected once, and 20% to 30% sits in the top ten. The sequenced sample was normal lung tissue next to the tumor, obtained at surgery. The receptor set was obtained from a female donor with early-stage non-small cell lung cancer.

By share of the sample, this clonotype is medium-sized. The library was designed around alpha chains, so this beta chain is a stray read whose abundance carries little weight. The chain carries TRBV7-2 and TRBJ2-6; possibly TRBD2 for D (6 bases). CDR1 and CDR2 from the germline V gene are SGHTA and FQGNSA. Trimming stripped 0 bases from V and 0 bases from J, with 15 bases between. The CDR3 contains 19 residues. This CDR3 is CASSLAGGWGDSGANVLTF. The CDR3, as DNA: TGTGCCAGCAGCTTAGCGGGAGGATGGGGGGACTCTGGGGCCAACGTCCTGACTTTC.

This clonotype was detected many times. This beta chain lies outside the target of a library built for alpha chains; its clone size means little. This chain links TRBV20-1 with TRBJ2-1; 7 bases fit TRBD2. V trimming: 3 bases; J trimming: 2 bases; junction bases outside the gene matches: 10. The length of the CDR3 is 16 residues. Germline assignment: CDR1 DFQATT and CDR2 SNEGSKA (reference sequence). CDR3 nucleotide sequence: TGCAGTGCTAGCATAGTCAGCGGGGCCACCTACAATGAGCAGTTCTTC. This sequence encodes CSASIVSGATYNEQFF.

By share, this clonotype counts as medium-sized. This beta chain represents an off-target read in a library built for alpha chains; its size is of limited meaning. The DNA for the CDR3 is TGTGCCAGCAGTGAACTAACAGGGGTCGCCACCTTC. Its translation is CASSELTGVATF. The J gene is TRBJ1-2, the V gene TRBV27; 7 bases are a match to TRBD1. The CDR3 has 12 amino acids. The ends lost 5 bases at V and 13 bases at J; junction bases unmatched: 10. Germline CDR1 MNHEY, CDR2 SMNVEV (reference sequence).

This clonotype was detected many times. Being off target in a library aimed at alpha chains, this beta chain has a size of little meaning. This chain joins TRBV27 and TRBJ2-1; 8 positions agree with TRBD1. The germline CDR1 and CDR2 sequences are MNHEY and SMNVEV (reference sequence). This CDR3 region has 16 residues. Trimming cost V 2 bases and J 5 bases; bases outside gene matches: 8. The CDR3 protein is CASSLRRDRINNEQFF. The CDR3, as DNA: TGTGCCAGCAGTTTACGCCGGGACAGGATCAACAATGAGCAGTTCTTC.

To note about this clonotype: With the library built for alpha chains, this beta chain is off target and its frequency is not meaningful. The V call is TRBV9, the J call TRBJ1-1; D remains ambiguous. The V and J ends lost 1 base and 5 bases respectively, with 9 bases between them. This CDR3 has 13 amino acids. From germline, CDR1 is SGDLS and CDR2 YYNGEE. This chain's CDR3 is CASSVTEGTEAFF. In nucleotides, the CDR3 is TGTGCCAGCAGCGTAACGGAAGGGACTGAAGCTTTCTTT.

Ten or more counts support this clonotype. This beta chain is an unintended read in a library built for alpha chains; its size means little. The V gene is TRBV9, the J gene TRBJ2-4; D might be TRBD1 or TRBD2, each matching 5 bases. V shed 0 bases and J shed 6 bases, with 7 bases lying between them. From germline, CDR1 is SGDLS and CDR2 YYNGEE. The CDR3 length is 13 residues. The CDR3 sequence is CASSVGDGNIQYF. CDR3 DNA: TGTGCCAGCAGCGTAGGGGACGGAAACATTCAGTACTTC.

This clonotype was found many times. In a library made to pick up alpha chains, this beta chain is a stray read with a size that means little. The CDR3 DNA is TGTGCCAGCAGCCCCGGGACAGCGTACCAAGAGACCCAGTACTTC. It translates to CASSPGTAYQETQYF. The rearrangement joins TRBV7-2 to TRBJ2-5, with 7 bases matching TRBD1. The trim removed 5 bases at V and 0 bases at J, leaving 6 bases unmatched. The V gene's germline CDR1 is SGHTA and CDR2 FQGNSA. The length of the CDR3 is 15 residues.

This clonotype appeared many times. Because the library targeted alpha chains, this beta chain is an off-target read whose size means little. The chain is built from TRBV7-2 and TRBJ1-5, with 10 bases matching TRBD1. The CDR3 covers 14 residues. With 5 bases clipped from V and 16 bases from J, the junction kept 14 bases outside the gene matches. In germline, CDR1 is SGHTA, CDR2 FQGNSA. Here the CDR3 DNA reads TGTGCCAGCAGCCAATCCCTAGGGACAGGGGAGCAACATTTT. Translated, it gives CASSQSLGTGEQHF.

This clonotype was detected many times. Little can be read into the size of this beta chain, an off-target read in a library designed for alpha chains. The V call is TRBV30, the J call TRBJ1-4; TRBD1 might be the D (5 bases). The V end was cut by 1 base, the J end by 6 bases, with 12 bases between. The CDR3 contains 14 residues. CDR1 and CDR2 (germline): GTSNPN, SVGIG (reference sequence). This chain's CDR3 is CAWSEPGRDEKLFF. CDR3 DNA: TGTGCCTGGAGTGAACCAGGGCGGGATGAAAAACTGTTTTTT.

This clonotype is termed medium-sized (0.01 to 0.1%). For a library built for alpha chains, this beta chain is a stray read; little rests on its size. This CDR3 is CASSNPNTGELFF. The DNA for the CDR3 is TGTGCCAGTAGTAACCCGAACACCGGGGAGCTGTTTTTT. The chain recombines TRBV19 with TRBJ2-2; D uncertain. This CDR3 has 13 amino acids. Trimming pared 4 bases from V and 0 bases from J, leaving 3 bases between. The germline V gene encodes CDR1 LNHDA and CDR2 SQIVND (reference sequence).

This clonotype was detected ten times or more. Because this beta chain is a stray read in a library intended to capture alpha chains, its abundance should not be given much weight. V gene TRBV10-3 combines with J gene TRBJ2-4; unclear D gene. Germline V CDR1 and CDR2: ENHRY, SYGVKD. V was pared by 0 bases and J by 0 bases, with 12 bases between. This CDR3 region has 17 residues. The CDR3 protein is CAISESSQRLAKNIQYF. CDR3 nucleotides: TGTGCCATCAGTGAGTCGTCACAGCGATTAGCCAAAAACATTCAGTACTTC.

For this clonotype: This beta chain represents an off-target read in a library built for alpha chains; its size is of limited meaning. This chain links TRBV13 with TRBJ2-3, with TRBD1 as a possible D gene (6 bases). This CDR3 has 18 amino acids. Germline V gives CDR1 PRHDT, CDR2 FYEKMQ (reference sequence). V shed 5 bases and J shed 0 bases, with 21 bases lying between them. For the CDR3, the DNA is TGTGCCAGCAGCCGGATCCCAACAGGGATTTCTAGCACAGATACGCAGTATTTT. It yields the protein CASSRIPTGISSTDTQYF.

This clonotype is medium-sized in the sample. This beta chain is an off-target read within a library intended for alpha chains, so its frequency means little. This rearrangement joins TRBV7-3 to TRBJ2-2, with D tentatively TRBD1 (5 bases). CDR1 is SGHTA, CDR2 FQGTGA, per germline. CDR3 size: 15 residues. Deletions cut 0 bases from V and 2 bases from J, with 7 bases between. CDR3 sequence (DNA): TGTGCCAGCAGCTTAACGACAGCCAACACCGGGGAGCTGTTTTTT. This sequence encodes CASSLTTANTGELFF.

This clonotype was counted at least ten times. The library was built for alpha chains, so this beta chain is an off-target read and its size means little. The chain recombines TRBV18 with TRBJ2-3, with TRBD2 identical over 10 bases. Germline values: CDR1 KGHSH, CDR2 LQKENI. This CDR3 is built from 17 residues. With 3 bases clipped from V and 2 bases from J, the junction kept 8 bases outside the gene matches. The CDR3 DNA is TGTGCCAGCTCACCCTTCAAGCGGGGGGGATACACAGATACGCAGTATTTT. Translating it yields CASSPFKRGGYTDTQYF. Full variable domain (outside the CDR3, taken from reference TRBV18 and TRBJ2-3): NAGVMQNPRHLVRRRGQEARLRCSPMKGHSHVYWYRQLPEEGLKFMVYLQKENIIDESGMPKERFSAEFPKEGPSILRIQQVVRGDSAAYFCASSPFKRGGYTDTQYFGPGTRLTVL.

This clonotype qualifies as medium-sized (0.01 to 0.1%). This beta chain lies outside the target of a library built for alpha chains; its clone size means little. The chain links TRBV19 to TRBJ2-2; possibly TRBD1 for D (6 bases). The CDR3 sequence is 13 residues long. Germline CDR1 reads LNHDA; CDR2 reads SQIVND (reference sequence). Between the trimmed V and J ends, which lost 5 bases and 6 bases, there was a span of 10 bases. The CDR3 DNA follows: TGTGCCAGTAGTTTCAGGGGCGCCGGGGAGCTGTTTTTT. Amino acid sequence: CASSFRGAGELFF.

This clonotype has at least ten counts. Since it is a stray read in a library aimed at alpha chains, this beta chain has a size that is not meaningful. The rearrangement uses TRBV20-1 and TRBJ2-5; D possibly corresponds to TRBD1 (6 bases). Trimming removed 6 bases at V and 5 bases at J, with 13 bases between. CDR1 and CDR2 from the germline V gene are DFQATT and SNEGSKA (reference sequence). The CDR3 extends over 12 amino acids. Here the CDR3 reads CSAVQGIETQYF. CDR3 in DNA: TGCAGTGCGGTACAGGGAATCGAGACCCAGTACTTC.

This clonotype occurred many times. The size of this beta chain means little, since it is a stray read in a library made for alpha chains. This chain uses TRBV7-2 with TRBJ2-5, with 10 bases lining up with TRBD1. The ends lost 6 bases at V and 2 bases at J; junction bases unmatched: 6. CDR1 and CDR2 from the germline V gene are SGHTA and FQGNSA. The CDR3 runs to 15 residues. The CDR3 sequence is CASSDRGRTQETQYF. CDR3 nucleotides: TGTGCCAGCAGTGACAGGGGGCGGACACAAGAGACCCAGTACTTC. Based on the CDR3 plus reference TRBV7-2 and TRBJ2-5, the full variable domain is GAGVSQSPSNKVTEKGKDVELRCDPISGHTALYWYRQSLGQGLEFLIYFQGNSAPDKSGLPSDRFSAERTGGSVSTLTIQRTQQEDSAVYLCASSDRGRTQETQYFGPGTRLLVL.